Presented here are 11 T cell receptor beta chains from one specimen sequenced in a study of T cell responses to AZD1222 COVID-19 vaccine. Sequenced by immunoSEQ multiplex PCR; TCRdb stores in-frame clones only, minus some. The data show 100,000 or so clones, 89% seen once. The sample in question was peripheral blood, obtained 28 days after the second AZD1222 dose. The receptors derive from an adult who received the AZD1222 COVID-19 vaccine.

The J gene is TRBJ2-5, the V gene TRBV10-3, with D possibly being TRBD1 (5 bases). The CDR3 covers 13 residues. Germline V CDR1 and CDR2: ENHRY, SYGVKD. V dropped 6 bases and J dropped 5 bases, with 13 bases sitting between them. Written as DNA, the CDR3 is TGTGCCATCAGCCTAGGGGTGCGGGAGACCCAGTACTTC. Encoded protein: CAISLGVRETQYF.

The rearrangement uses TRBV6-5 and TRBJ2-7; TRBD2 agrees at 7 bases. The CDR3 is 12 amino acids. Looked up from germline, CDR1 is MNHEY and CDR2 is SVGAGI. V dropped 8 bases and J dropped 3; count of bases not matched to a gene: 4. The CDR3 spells CASRSSGYEQYF. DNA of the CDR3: TGTGCCAGCCGCTCTAGCGGCTACGAGCAGTACTTC.

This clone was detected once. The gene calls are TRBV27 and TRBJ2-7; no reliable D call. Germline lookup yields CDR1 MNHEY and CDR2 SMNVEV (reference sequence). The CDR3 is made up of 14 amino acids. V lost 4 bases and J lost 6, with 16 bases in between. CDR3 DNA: TGTGCCAGCAGTTCCGAAGGTAGGCTGGGCGAGCAGTACTTC. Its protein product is CASSSEGRLGEQYF.

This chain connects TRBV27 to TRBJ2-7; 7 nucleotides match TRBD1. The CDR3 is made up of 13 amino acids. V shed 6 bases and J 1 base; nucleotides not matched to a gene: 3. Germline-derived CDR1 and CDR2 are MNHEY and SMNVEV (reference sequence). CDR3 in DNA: TGTGCCAGCAGACCACAGGGGTCCTACGAGCAGTACTTC. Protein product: CASRPQGSYEQYF.

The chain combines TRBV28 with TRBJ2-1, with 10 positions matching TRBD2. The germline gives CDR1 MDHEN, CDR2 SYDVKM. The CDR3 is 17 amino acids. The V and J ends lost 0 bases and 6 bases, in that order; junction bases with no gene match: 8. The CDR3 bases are TGTGCCAGCAGTTTATGGGGAAGAGCGGGAGGGGCCAATGAGCAGTTCTTC. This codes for CASSLWGRAGGANEQFF.

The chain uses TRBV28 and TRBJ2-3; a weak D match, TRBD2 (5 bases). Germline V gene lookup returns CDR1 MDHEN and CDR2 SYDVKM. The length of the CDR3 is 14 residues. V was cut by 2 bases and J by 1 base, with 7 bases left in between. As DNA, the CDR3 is TGTGCCAGCAGTTTAGAGGGAGGCACAGATACGCAGTATTTT. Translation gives CASSLEGGTDTQYF.

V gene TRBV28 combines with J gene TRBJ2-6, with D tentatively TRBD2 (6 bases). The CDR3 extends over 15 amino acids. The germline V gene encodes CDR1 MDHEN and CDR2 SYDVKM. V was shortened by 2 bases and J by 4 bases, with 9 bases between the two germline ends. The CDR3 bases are TGTGCCAGCAGTTTAGGGGGGTTCGGGGCCAACGTCCTGACTTTC. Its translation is CASSLGGFGANVLTF.

CDR3 loop: CASSLSARWGYTF. The CDR3 DNA is TGTGCCAGCAGTTTATCGGCTCGCTGGGGCTACACCTTC. This sequence joins TRBV28 and TRBJ1-2; no clear D. This CDR3 contains 13 residues. Per germline, CDR1 MDHEN and CDR2 SYDVKM. Trimming left V 1 base short and J 8 bases short, with 11 bases between.

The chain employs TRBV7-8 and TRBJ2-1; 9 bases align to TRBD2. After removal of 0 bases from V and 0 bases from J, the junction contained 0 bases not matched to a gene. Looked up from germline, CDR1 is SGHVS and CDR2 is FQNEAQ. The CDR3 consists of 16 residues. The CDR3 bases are TGTGCCAGCAGCTTAGCGCGGGGGGGCTCCTACAATGAGCAGTTCTTC. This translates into CASSLARGGSYNEQFF. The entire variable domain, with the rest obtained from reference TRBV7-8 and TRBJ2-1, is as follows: GAGVSQSPRYKVAKRGQDVALRCDPISGHVSLFWYQQALGQGPEFLTYFQNEAQLDKSGLPSDRFFAERPEGSVSTLKIQRTQQEDSAVYLCASSLARGGSYNEQFFGPGTRLTVL.

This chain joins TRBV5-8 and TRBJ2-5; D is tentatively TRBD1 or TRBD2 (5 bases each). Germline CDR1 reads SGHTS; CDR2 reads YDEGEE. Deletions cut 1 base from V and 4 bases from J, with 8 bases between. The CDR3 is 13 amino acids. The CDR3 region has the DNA TGTGCCAGCAGCTTGCAGGGACGAGAGACCCAGTACTTC. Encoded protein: CASSLQGRETQYF.

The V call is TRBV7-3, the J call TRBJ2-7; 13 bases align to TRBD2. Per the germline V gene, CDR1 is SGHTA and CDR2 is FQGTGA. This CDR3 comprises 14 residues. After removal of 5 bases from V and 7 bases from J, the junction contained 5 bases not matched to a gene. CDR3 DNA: TGTGCCAGCAGCATACTAGCGGGAGGGAGTGAGCAGTACTTC. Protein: CASSILAGGSEQYF.